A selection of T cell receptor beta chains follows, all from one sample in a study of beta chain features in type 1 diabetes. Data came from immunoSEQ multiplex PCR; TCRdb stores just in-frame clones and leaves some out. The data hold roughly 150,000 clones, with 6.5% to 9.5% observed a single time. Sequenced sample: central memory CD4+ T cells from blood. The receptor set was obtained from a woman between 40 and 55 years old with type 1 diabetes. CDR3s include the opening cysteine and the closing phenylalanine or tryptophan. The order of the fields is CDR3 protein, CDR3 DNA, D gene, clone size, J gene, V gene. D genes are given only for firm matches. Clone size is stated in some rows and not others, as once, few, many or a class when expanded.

CDR3: CASSFQGARSYEQYF
DNA: TGTGCCAGCAGCTTCCAGGGGGCGCGGAGCTACGAGCAGTACTTC
D: TRBD1
size: .
J: TRBJ2-7
V: TRBV5-6

CDR3: CASSYEGLNEQYF
DNA: TGTGCCAGCAGTTACGAGGGATTGAACGAGCAGTACTTC
D: .
size: .
J: TRBJ2-7
V: TRBV6-5

CDR3: CAAGTGNTGELFF
DNA: TGTGCCGCAGGGACAGGGAACACCGGGGAGCTGTTTTTT
D: TRBD1
size: many
J: TRBJ2-2
V: TRBV7-6

CDR3: CASSTGQNTDTQYF
DNA: TGTGCCAGCAGCACGGGACAGAACACAGATACGCAGTATTTT
D: TRBD1
size: few
J: TRBJ2-3
V: TRBV5-4

CDR3: CASSQPGQGIQPQHF
DNA: TGTGCCAGCAGCCAACCCGGACAGGGAATACAGCCCCAGCATTTT
D: TRBD1
size: few
J: TRBJ1-5
V: TRBV4-2

CDR3: CASSPLPGTYEQYF
DNA: TGTGCCAGCTCACCACTCCCGGGGACCTACGAGCAGTACTTC
D: .
size: .
J: TRBJ2-7
V: TRBV18

CDR3: CASTGGGFTGELFF
DNA: TGTGCCAGCACCGGGGGGGGGTTTACCGGGGAGCTGTTTTTT
D: TRBD2
size: few
J: TRBJ2-2
V: TRBV7-2

CDR3: CSVDLGRGQETQYF
DNA: TGCAGCGTTGATTTGGGCAGGGGGCAAGAGACCCAGTACTTC
D: TRBD1
size: few
J: TRBJ2-5
V: TRBV29-1

CDR3: CASSPNTETQYF
DNA: TGTGCCAGCAGCCCAAACACGGAGACCCAGTACTTC
D: .
size: few
J: TRBJ2-5
V: TRBV28

CDR3: CASSSSGRGTDTQYF
DNA: TGTGCCAGCAGCAGTAGCGGGAGAGGTACAGATACGCAGTATTTT
D: TRBD2
size: few
J: TRBJ2-3
V: TRBV28

CDR3: CASSRDRDYEQYF
DNA: TGTGCCAGCAGCCGGGACAGGGACTACGAGCAGTACTTC
D: TRBD1
size: few
J: TRBJ2-7
V: TRBV11-1

CDR3: CASSQAQTSGRVNEQFF
DNA: TGCGCCAGCAGCCAAGCCCAGACTAGCGGGAGAGTAAATGAGCAGTTCTTC
D: TRBD2
size: few
J: TRBJ2-1
V: TRBV4-1

CDR3: CAISNGTRSSYNSPLHF
DNA: TGTGCCATCAGTAACGGGACAAGGAGCTCCTATAATTCACCCCTCCACTTT
D: .
size: few
J: TRBJ1-6
V: TRBV10-3

CDR3: CASSPGRKQYF
DNA: TGTGCCAGCAGTCCAGGGAGGAAGCAGTACTTC
D: .
size: many
J: TRBJ2-7
V: TRBV28

CDR3: CASSSGLMASYEQYF
DNA: TGTGCCAGCAGCTCGGGACTCATGGCCTCCTACGAGCAGTACTTC
D: .
size: few
J: TRBJ2-7
V: TRBV7-2

CDR3: CASSRGNSVEQYF
DNA: TGTGCCAGCAGCCGAGGCAACTCTGTCGAGCAGTACTTC
D: .
size: few
J: TRBJ2-7
V: TRBV14

CDR3: CASTRGSGYIQYF
DNA: TGTGCCAGCACTCGGGGGAGTGGGTACATTCAGTACTTC
D: .
size: .
J: TRBJ2-4
V: TRBV6-6

CDR3: CSVLYTEAFF
DNA: TGCAGCGTCCTTTACACTGAAGCTTTCTTT
D: .
size: few
J: TRBJ1-1
V: TRBV29-1

CDR3: CAISEQGIYGYTF
DNA: TGTGCCATCAGTGAACAGGGAATCTATGGCTACACCTTC
D: .
size: few
J: TRBJ1-2
V: TRBV10-3

CDR3: CSVGAGRDTQYF
DNA: TGCAGCGTTGGAGCGGGAAGAGATACGCAGTATTTT
D: TRBD2
size: many
J: TRBJ2-3
V: TRBV29-1

CDR3: CATSRDGGGRFHTEAFF
DNA: TGTGCCACCAGCAGAGATGGCGGGGGGCGATTTCACACTGAAGCTTTCTTT
D: .
size: .
J: TRBJ1-1
V: TRBV15

CDR3: CASSPIGQDQETQYF
DNA: TGTGCCAGCTCACCGATAGGACAGGACCAAGAGACCCAGTACTTC
D: TRBD1
size: .
J: TRBJ2-5
V: TRBV18

CDR3: CASSLVRTDTQYF
DNA: TGTGCCAGCAGTCTAGTGCGCACAGATACGCAGTATTTT
D: .
size: .
J: TRBJ2-3
V: TRBV7-6

CDR3: CASLRDRRTYGYTF
DNA: TGTGCCAGCCTCCGGGACAGGAGGACCTATGGCTACACCTTC
D: TRBD1
size: .
J: TRBJ1-2
V: TRBV2

CDR3: CASSLRQEAIENTEAFF
DNA: TGTGCCAGCTCACTACGACAGGAAGCCATCGAGAACACTGAAGCTTTCTTT
D: .
size: .
J: TRBJ1-1
V: TRBV18

CDR3: CASSESSGSTREQFF
DNA: TGTGCCAGCAGTGAAAGTAGCGGGTCCACGCGGGAGCAGTTCTTC
D: TRBD2
size: few
J: TRBJ2-1
V: TRBV2

CDR3: CASSSRGQGGELFF
DNA: TGTGCCAGCAGCTCCAGGGGGCAAGGCGGGGAGCTGTTTTTT
D: TRBD1
size: .
J: TRBJ2-2
V: TRBV7-2

CDR3: CATKGGPNYGYTF
DNA: TGTGCCACCAAAGGCGGTCCTAACTATGGCTACACCTTC
D: .
size: few
J: TRBJ1-2
V: TRBV27

CDR3: CATSRDSGTAYGYTF
DNA: TGTGCCACCAGCAGAGACTCCGGGACAGCCTATGGCTACACCTTC
D: TRBD1
size: few
J: TRBJ1-2
V: TRBV15

CDR3: CASSLDPNGEQFF
DNA: TGTGCCAGTTCGTTGGATCCCAACGGGGAGCAGTTCTTC
D: .
size: .
J: TRBJ2-1
V: TRBV9

CDR3: CASSRSGTENTEAFF
DNA: TGTGCCAGCTCTCGTTCTGGGACAGAGAACACTGAAGCTTTCTTT
D: TRBD1
size: .
J: TRBJ1-1
V: TRBV18

CDR3: CASSPTPYVGNTEAFF
DNA: TGCGCCAGCAGCCCCACTCCCTACGTCGGGAACACTGAAGCTTTCTTT
D: .
size: few
J: TRBJ1-1
V: TRBV4-1

CDR3: CASSVGSEGHSYEQYF
DNA: TGTGCCAGCAGCGTAGGTAGCGAGGGACACTCCTACGAGCAGTACTTC
D: .
size: few
J: TRBJ2-7
V: TRBV9

CDR3: CASSPGLQETQYF
DNA: TGTGCCAGCAGCCCGGGACTCCAGGAGACCCAGTACTTC
D: .
size: few
J: TRBJ2-5
V: TRBV7-8

CDR3: CSARDSTYEQYF
DNA: TGCAGCGCCCGGGACAGTACCTACGAGCAGTACTTC
D: TRBD1
size: .
J: TRBJ2-7
V: TRBV29-1

CDR3: CASSRSKGSAETQYF
DNA: TGTGCCAGCAGCCGAAGCAAAGGGAGCGCGGAGACCCAGTACTTC
D: .
size: few
J: TRBJ2-5
V: TRBV4-2

CDR3: CASSQDPRGPEAFF
DNA: TGTGCCAGCAGCCAAGATCCACGAGGGCCAGAAGCTTTCTTT
D: .
size: few
J: TRBJ1-1
V: TRBV4-2

CDR3: CASSPKGDGGELFF
DNA: TGTGCCAGCAGCCCCAAGGGAGACGGCGGGGAGCTGTTTTTT
D: .
size: few
J: TRBJ2-2
V: TRBV7-9

CDR3: CASRSGGGYTEAFF
DNA: TGCGCCAGCAGGTCAGGGGGCGGTTACACTGAAGCTTTCTTT
D: TRBD1
size: few
J: TRBJ1-1
V: TRBV5-1

CDR3: CASSPRVDSPLHF
DNA: TGTGCCAGCAGCCCCCGAGTCGATTCACCCCTCCACTTT
D: .
size: .
J: TRBJ1-6
V: TRBV14

CDR3: CASSAVYTARGTEAFF
DNA: TGTGCCAGCAGCGCAGTTTACACGGCCCGCGGCACTGAAGCTTTCTTT
D: .
size: .
J: TRBJ1-1
V: TRBV9

CDR3: CASSIAGGSNTGELFF
DNA: TGTGCCAGTAGTATAGCGGGGGGCTCGAACACCGGGGAGCTGTTTTTT
D: .
size: few
J: TRBJ2-2
V: TRBV19

CDR3: CATALTGTGNTIYF
DNA: TGTGCCACCGCCCTGACAGGGACTGGAAACACCATATATTTT
D: TRBD1
size: few
J: TRBJ1-3
V: TRBV25-1

CDR3: CASSVDRMNTEAFF
DNA: TGTGCCAGCAGTGTTGACAGAATGAACACTGAAGCTTTCTTT
D: .
size: few
J: TRBJ1-1
V: TRBV2

CDR3: CASRRGTSGRGFQETQYF
DNA: TGTGCCAGCAGACGCGGGACTAGCGGGAGAGGTTTCCAAGAGACCCAGTACTTC
D: TRBD2
size: few
J: TRBJ2-5
V: TRBV2

CDR3: CASRHRDRGPGELFF
DNA: TGTGCCAGCAGACACCGGGACAGGGGTCCCGGGGAGCTGTTTTTT
D: TRBD1
size: few
J: TRBJ2-2
V: TRBV2

CDR3: CASSPLGPRSGANVLTF
DNA: TGTGCCAGCAGCCCTTTAGGCCCCAGGTCTGGGGCCAACGTCCTGACTTTC
D: .
size: .
J: TRBJ2-6
V: TRBV4-2

CDR3: CASSMGGALNTEAFF
DNA: TGTGCCAGCAGTATGGGGGGAGCGTTAAACACTGAAGCTTTCTTT
D: .
size: .
J: TRBJ1-1
V: TRBV6-5

CDR3: CASTPRGSSYEQYF
DNA: TGTGCCAGCACCCCCCGCGGGAGCTCCTACGAGCAGTACTTC
D: TRBD2
size: .
J: TRBJ2-7
V: TRBV7-2

CDR3: CASSQETESKWQFF
DNA: TGCGCCAGCAGCCAAGAGACAGAGAGTAAGTGGCAGTTCTTC
D: .
size: .
J: TRBJ2-1
V: TRBV4-3

CDR3: CATSRGTSEGAQFF
DNA: TGTGCCACCTCCAGGGGGACTAGCGAGGGGGCACAGTTCTTC
D: TRBD2
size: few
J: TRBJ2-1
V: TRBV19

CDR3: CASSAVEGQFF
DNA: TGTGCCAGCAGTGCCGTGGAGGGCCAGTTCTTC
D: .
size: .
J: TRBJ2-1
V: TRBV28

CDR3: CASEGSGANVLTF
DNA: TGTGCCAGCGAGGGCTCTGGGGCCAACGTCCTGACTTTC
D: .
size: .
J: TRBJ2-6
V: TRBV28

CDR3: CASSLGQGARNSPLHF
DNA: TGTGCCAGCAGCTTAGGACAGGGGGCGCGGAATTCACCCCTCCACTTT
D: TRBD1
size: .
J: TRBJ1-6
V: TRBV5-4

CDR3: CASSIAGNGYTF
DNA: TGTGCCAGTAGTATCGCGGGGAATGGCTACACCTTC
D: .
size: .
J: TRBJ1-2
V: TRBV19

CDR3: CASSLNTYNEQFF
DNA: TGTGCCAGCAGCTTAAATACATACAATGAGCAGTTCTTC
D: .
size: .
J: TRBJ2-1
V: TRBV5-5

CDR3: CAWSVIQAEQYF
DNA: TGTGCCTGGAGTGTAATACAGGCCGAGCAGTACTTC
D: .
size: .
J: TRBJ2-7
V: TRBV30